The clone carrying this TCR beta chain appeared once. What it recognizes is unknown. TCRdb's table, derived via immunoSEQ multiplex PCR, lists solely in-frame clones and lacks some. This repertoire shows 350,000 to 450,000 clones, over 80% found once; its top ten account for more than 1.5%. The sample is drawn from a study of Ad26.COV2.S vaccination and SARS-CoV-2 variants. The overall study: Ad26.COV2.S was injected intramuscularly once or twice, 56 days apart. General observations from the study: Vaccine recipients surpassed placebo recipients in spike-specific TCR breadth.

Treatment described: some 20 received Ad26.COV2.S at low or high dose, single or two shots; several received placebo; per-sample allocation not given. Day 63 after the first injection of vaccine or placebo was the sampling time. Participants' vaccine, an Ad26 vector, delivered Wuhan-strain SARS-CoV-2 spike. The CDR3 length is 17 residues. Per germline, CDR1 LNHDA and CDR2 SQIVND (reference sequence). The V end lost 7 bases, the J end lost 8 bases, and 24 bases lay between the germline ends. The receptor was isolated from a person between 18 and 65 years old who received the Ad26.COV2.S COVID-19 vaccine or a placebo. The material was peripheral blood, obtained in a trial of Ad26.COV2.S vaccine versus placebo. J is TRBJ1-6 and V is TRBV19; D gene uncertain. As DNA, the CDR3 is TGTGCCAGTACACTAGGAGGGATCTTCGAGCAGGATTCACCCCTCCACTTT. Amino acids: CASTLGGIFEQDSPLHF.